A selection of T cell receptor beta chains follows, all from one sample in a study of shared clonotypes between healthy human individuals. TCRdb's table, derived via immunoSEQ multiplex PCR, lists solely in-frame clones and lacks some. This sample carries about 710,000 clones, over 60% of them seen once, and the ten largest clones take 1.8%. Specimen: memory CD4+ T cells sorted from blood. Receptors originate from a woman in her 30s in good health. Both conserved end residues are part of each CDR3. The D gene is left open where the match is weak. Not every row has a clone size; where given, it reads once, few, many or a size class.

J	V	size	D	DNA	CDR3
TRBJ2-2	TRBV7-9	.	TRBD1	TGTGCCAGCAGAGCACCCGGGACAGGGGACACCGGGGAGCTGTTTTTT	CASRAPGTGDTGELFF
TRBJ2-1	TRBV11-2	.	TRBD2	TGTGCCAGCAGCTCCCTAGCGGGTACGCTCAATGAGCAGTTCTTC	CASSSLAGTLNEQFF
TRBJ2-7	TRBV27	many	.	TGTGCCACGAGACAGGACGCCACCCGAGGTAGGCAGTACTTC	CATRQDATRGRQYF
TRBJ2-1	TRBV27	.	.	TGTGCCAGCAGTTTTGCCACTGGGCACAATGAGCAGTTCTTC	CASSFATGHNEQFF
TRBJ1-2	TRBV7-8	.	TRBD1	TGTGCCACAACAGGGGGCTTTGGCTATGGCTACACCTTC	CATTGGFGYGYTF
TRBJ1-2	TRBV6-1	.	.	TGTGCCAGCAGTGTAACAGGGTTCGGAGGCTACACCTTC	CASSVTGFGGYTF
TRBJ1-4	TRBV15	.	TRBD1	TGTGCCACCAGCAGGGTAGGGGGCGCTAATGAAAAACTGTTTTTT	CATSRVGGANEKLFF
TRBJ2-2	TRBV14	once	.	TGTGCCAGCAGCCAAGATCGAACGTTCGCGGGGACCGGGGAGCTGTTTTTT	CASSQDRTFAGTGELFF
TRBJ2-5	TRBV28	.	.	TGTGCCAGCAGTTTACTGGGACGGACAGCTCAAGAGACCCAGTACTTC	CASSLLGRTAQETQYF
TRBJ2-3	TRBV5-6	.	TRBD2	TGTGCCAGCAGCTTAACTAGCGGGACTGATACGCAGTATTTT	CASSLTSGTDTQYF
TRBJ1-4	TRBV29-1	once	.	TGCAGCGTTTTTGAAAATGAAAAACTGTTTTTT	CSVFENEKLFF
TRBJ2-7	TRBV2	.	.	TGTGCCAGCAGAGGCACGCTTCTGCGTCACGAGCAGTACTTC	CASRGTLLRHEQYF
TRBJ2-1	TRBV2	.	TRBD2	TGTGCCAGCAGGGCGGGACTAGACGCCCGCAATGAGCAGTTCTTC	CASRAGLDARNEQFF
TRBJ2-6	TRBV7-9	once	TRBD2	TGTGCCAGCAGCCCTTCTGAAGCGGGAAAACCCTCTGGGGCCAACGTCCTGACTTTC	CASSPSEAGKPSGANVLTF
TRBJ1-1	TRBV7-3	.	.	TGTGCCAGCAGCTTATCACAAGGGGTGAACACTGAAGCTTTCTTT	CASSLSQGVNTEAFF
TRBJ1-3	TRBV10-1	.	.	TGCGCCAGCACTCCGCGGACAGAGGGAAACACCATATATTTT	CASTPRTEGNTIYF
TRBJ1-1	TRBV28	.	TRBD1	TGTGCCAGCAGTGCATCGACAGGGCACACTGAAGCTTTCTTT	CASSASTGHTEAFF
TRBJ2-6	TRBV18	.	.	TGTGCCAGCTCACCACCCTCGGTACCGAGGTCTGGGGCCAACGTCCTGACTTTC	CASSPPSVPRSGANVLTF
TRBJ1-3	TRBV5-1	.	.	TGCGCCAGCAGCCCAGGGCCATTTGAGGGATCGACTGGAAACACCATATATTTT	CASSPGPFEGSTGNTIYF
TRBJ2-2	TRBV7-7	once	.	TGTGCCAGCAGCTCGACAGCAAACACCGGGGAGCTGTTTTTT	CASSSTANTGELFF
TRBJ2-5	TRBV2	.	.	TGTGCCAGCAGTGGGACAGTCCAAGAGACCCAGTACTTC	CASSGTVQETQYF
TRBJ1-2	TRBV2	.	.	TGTGCCAGCAGGGAGAACTATGGCTACACCTTC	CASRENYGYTF
TRBJ1-1	TRBV6-1	.	TRBD1	TGTGCCAGCACCCTTCAGACAGGGGTAGGGACTGAAGCTTTCTTT	CASTLQTGVGTEAFF
TRBJ2-7	TRBV18	few	TRBD1	TGTGCCAGCTCACCACCTGGACAGGGGGCGTACGAGCAGTACTTC	CASSPPGQGAYEQYF
TRBJ2-3	TRBV4-1	.	.	TGCGCCAGCAGCCAAAGGTCGGGGACTAGCACAGATACGCAGTATTTT	CASSQRSGTSTDTQYF
TRBJ1-4	TRBV7-9	.	.	TGTGCCAGCAGCTGGGTGGGGATGGAAGAAAAACTGTTTTTT	CASSWVGMEEKLFF
TRBJ1-5	TRBV6-1	.	.	TGTGCCAGCAGTGAAGAAGGTTCACAGCCCCAGCATTTT	CASSEEGSQPQHF
TRBJ1-4	TRBV5-1	.	TRBD1	TGCGCCAGCAGCGCGGGACAGGGGACTTATTTAAATGAAAAACTGTTTTTT	CASSAGQGTYLNEKLFF
TRBJ2-6	TRBV23-1	.	TRBD1	TGCGCCAGCAGTCAGTCCCCCCCGAGCAGACAGGGGGCGCCTGGGGCCAACGTCCTGACTTTC	CASSQSPPSRQGAPGANVLTF
TRBJ1-4	TRBV5-4	.	.	TGTGCCAGCAGCTTGGACAGGGTAAAGTGGGGTGCAACTAATGAAAAACTGTTTTTT	CASSLDRVKWGATNEKLFF
TRBJ1-5	TRBV27	once	TRBD1	TGTGCCAGCAGCGGGACAGGGTGGGGCAATCAGCCCCAGCATTTT	CASSGTGWGNQPQHF
TRBJ1-3	TRBV28	.	.	TGTGCCAGCAGCTCAGAGCCAGAAGATGGAAACACCATATATTTT	CASSSEPEDGNTIYF
TRBJ2-1	TRBV18	once	.	TGTGCCAGCTCAATCCTACGGGGCGGCTCCTACAATGAGCAGTTCTTC	CASSILRGGSYNEQFF
TRBJ2-2	TRBV19	.	TRBD1	TGTGCCAGTACCAAAGGACAGGGCCCGAACACCGGGGAGCTGTTTTTT	CASTKGQGPNTGELFF
TRBJ2-7	TRBV4-1	.	TRBD2	TGCGCCAGCAGCAATCTTGGACTAGCGGAAGGGTACGAGCAGTACTTC	CASSNLGLAEGYEQYF
TRBJ1-1	TRBV5-1	few	.	TGCGCCAGCGGAGCAGGGTCCATGAACACTGAAGCTTTCTTT	CASGAGSMNTEAFF
TRBJ2-3	TRBV5-6	.	.	TGTGCCAGCAGCTTAGGGCCAGGGGCAGGTGCCACAGATACGCAGTATTTT	CASSLGPGAGATDTQYF
TRBJ2-1	TRBV2	once	TRBD2	TGTGCCAGCAGTGAAGGGCTAGCGGGAGGTGAGCAGTTCTTC	CASSEGLAGGEQFF
TRBJ1-3	TRBV5-1	.	.	TGCGCCAGCAGCTCAGGGGTTGGAAACACCATATATTTT	CASSSGVGNTIYF
TRBJ1-1	TRBV5-1	few	.	TGCGCCAGCAGCCCCCCTTCGCGCACTGAAGCTTTCTTT	CASSPPSRTEAFF
TRBJ1-4	TRBV5-1	few	.	TGCGCCAGCAGCTTGACCACAACTAATGAAAAACTGTTTTTT	CASSLTTTNEKLFF
TRBJ2-1	TRBV7-2	.	.	TGTGCCAGCAGCGGAAGCCGGCGCAATGAGCAGTTCTTC	CASSGSRRNEQFF
TRBJ1-5	TRBV6-5	once	TRBD1	TGTGCCAGCAGACGGACAGGGAGAAATCAGCCCCAGCATTTT	CASRRTGRNQPQHF
TRBJ2-7	TRBV27	.	TRBD1	TGTGCTAGCAGTCCCGAACATATCTCCGGGACAGCGACCACCTACGAGCAGTACTTC	CASSPEHISGTATTYEQYF
TRBJ2-5	TRBV27	.	TRBD1	TGTGCCAGCAGTTTATTCCCCGACAGGGTGTGGGAGACCCAGTACTTC	CASSLFPDRVWETQYF
TRBJ1-4	TRBV4-1	.	TRBD1	TGCGCCAGCAGCCAGGGCGGGACAGGGAGTAACGAAAAACTGTTTTTT	CASSQGGTGSNEKLFF
TRBJ2-1	TRBV27	.	TRBD2	TGTGCCAGCAGTGCGGAGGGACTAGCGGGAGCTGCTGAGCAGTTCTTC	CASSAEGLAGAAEQFF
TRBJ1-2	TRBV2	.	.	TGTGCCAGCAGTGAAGCTTTCGCGGGGGTAGTAAGGCTCCTCTATGGCTACACCTTC	CASSEAFAGVVRLLYGYTF
TRBJ2-2	TRBV18	few	.	TGTGCCAGCTCACCGGGACTCCGCACCGGGGAGCTGTTTTTT	CASSPGLRTGELFF
TRBJ2-7	TRBV14	.	TRBD1	TGTGCCAGCAGCCAAACCTGGTCAGGGGGCGAGCAGTACTTC	CASSQTWSGGEQYF
TRBJ1-2	TRBV28	.	.	TGTGCCAGCAGGGAGGGGCAGAACTATGGCTACACCTTC	CASREGQNYGYTF
TRBJ1-2	TRBV27	.	.	TGTGCCAGCAGTCTTCAGGTACTTAACTATGGCTACACCTTC	CASSLQVLNYGYTF
TRBJ2-6	TRBV27	.	.	TGTGCCAGCAGTTTATCCCCAGGGCTGTCTGGGGCCAACGTCCTGACTTTC	CASSLSPGLSGANVLTF
TRBJ2-1	TRBV18	once	.	TGTGCCAGCTCGCACCGTGCCGACAGGGAGGCCTACAATGAGCAGTTCTTC	CASSHRADREAYNEQFF
TRBJ1-5	TRBV28	few	TRBD1	TGTGCCAGCAGTTTAAAGAGATGGGGACAGTCCCATAGCAATCAGCCCCAGCATTTT	CASSLKRWGQSHSNQPQHF